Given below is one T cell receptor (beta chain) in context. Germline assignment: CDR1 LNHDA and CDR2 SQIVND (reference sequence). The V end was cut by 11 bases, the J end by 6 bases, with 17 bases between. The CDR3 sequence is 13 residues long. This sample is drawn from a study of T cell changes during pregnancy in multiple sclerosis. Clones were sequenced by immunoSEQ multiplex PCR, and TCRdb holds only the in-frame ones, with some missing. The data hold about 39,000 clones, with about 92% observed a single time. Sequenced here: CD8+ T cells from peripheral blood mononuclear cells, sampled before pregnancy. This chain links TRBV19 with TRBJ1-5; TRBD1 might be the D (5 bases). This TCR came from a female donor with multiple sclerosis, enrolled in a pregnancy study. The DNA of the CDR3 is TGTGCCCACGGGCGGGGAGGGACTCAGCCCCAGCATTTT. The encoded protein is CAHGRGGTQPQHF.